The 31 T cell receptor beta chains below were found in one sample sequenced in a study of blood T cell repertoires in COVID-19. TCRdb keeps only in-frame clones here, not all; method: immunoSEQ multiplex PCR. The table shows about 100,000 clones, with 88% occurring only once. Sequencing was performed on peripheral blood. The receptors here all came from a human donor in a cohort sampled during active COVID-19.

The V gene is TRBV5-1, the J gene TRBJ2-5, with D maybe TRBD2 (6 bases). The germline V and J ends were trimmed by 4 bases and 2 bases, with 12 bases remaining between them. There are 14 residues in the CDR3. CDR1 SGHRS and CDR2 YFSETQ come from the germline V gene. The CDR3 protein is CASSPGDLQETQYF. CDR3 bases: TGCGCCAGCAGCCCGGGGGACTTACAAGAGACCCAGTACTTC.

This chain joins TRBV7-2 and TRBJ1-5; no clear D gene. V was cut by 3 bases and J by 0 bases, with 6 bases left in between. Germline V gene sequence: CDR1 SGHTA, CDR2 FQGNSA. The CDR3 extends over 14 amino acids. CDR3 coding DNA: TGTGCCAGCAGCTTCGACATTAGCAATCAGCCCCAGCATTTT. Protein sequence: CASSFDISNQPQHF.

This clone appeared many times. The V gene is TRBV28, the J gene TRBJ1-5, with 10 bases aligning to TRBD1. CDR1 and CDR2 (germline): MDHEN, SYDVKM. V was clipped by 5 bases and J by 2 bases; unmatched bases: 9. The CDR3 runs 17 residues. CDR3 sequence (DNA): TGTGCCAGCAGTCCCCCTGGCGGGACAGGGGGCAATCAGCCCCAGCATTTT. It translates to CASSPPGGTGGNQPQHF.

This chain connects TRBV11-2 to TRBJ2-5, with D perhaps matching TRBD1 (7 bases). V lost 0 bases, J lost 5 bases, and 10 bases lay in between. Looked up from germline, CDR1 is SGHAT and CDR2 is FQNNGV. The CDR3 is 14 residues long. The CDR3 loop is CASSLDRGAETQYF. For the CDR3, the DNA is TGTGCCAGCAGCTTAGACAGGGGGGCGGAGACCCAGTACTTC.

V is TRBV9 and J is TRBJ2-2; D may be TRBD2 (6 bases). V was trimmed by 1 base and J by 7 bases, leaving 17 bases between them. The CDR3 length is 16 residues. The germline gives CDR1 SGDLS, CDR2 YYNGEE. CDR3 in amino acids: CASSVQTGGAGGELFF. DNA for the CDR3: TGTGCCAGCAGCGTACAAACAGGAGGGGCGGGCGGGGAGCTGTTTTTT.

The rearrangement uses TRBV3-1 (or the pseudogene TRBV3-2) and TRBJ2-1, with TRBD2 identical over 7 bases. This CDR3 is 18 amino acids long. J gave up 0 bases and V 1 base, and 9 bases lay outside the gene matches. CDR1 and CDR2 (germline): LGHDT, YNNKEL (reference sequence). CDR3 loop: CASSQGASGTSSYNEQFF. In DNA form, the CDR3 reads TGTGCCAGCAGCCAAGGGGCTAGCGGAACCTCCTCCTACAATGAGCAGTTCTTC.

The rearrangement joins TRBV24-1 to TRBJ2-7; TRBD2 matches at 13 bases. The J segment lost 7 bases and the V segment lost 3 bases, leaving 11 bases of the junction unmatched. Germline values: CDR1 KGHDR, CDR2 SFDVKD. There are 17 residues in the CDR3. The CDR3 loop reads CATSDNGLAGALREQYF. The CDR3 DNA sequence: TGTGCCACCAGTGATAACGGACTAGCGGGAGCCCTAAGAGAGCAGTACTTC.

V gene TRBV7-6 combines with J gene TRBJ2-7; possible D gene TRBD1, 5 bases. The germline V and J ends were trimmed by 8 bases and 5 bases, with 13 bases remaining between them. The germline V gene has CDR1 SGHVS and CDR2 FNYEAQ. The CDR3 length is 12 residues. CDR3 sequence reads: CASLQGSHEQYF. CDR3 sequence (DNA): TGTGCCAGCCTCCAGGGATCCCACGAGCAGTACTTC.

Details on this clone: Other DNA sequences in this sample translate to the same CDR3. The rearrangement uses TRBV12-3 or TRBV12-4 and TRBJ2-7, with TRBD1 as a possible D gene (6 bases). Trimming shortened V by 2 bases and J by 1 base, and 6 bases separated the two germline ends. The CDR3 extends over 13 amino acids. The CDR3, as DNA: TGTGCCAGCAGTTTAACAGGGTCCTACGAGCAGTACTTC. Protein sequence: CASSLTGSYEQYF.

The chain combines TRBV7-8 with TRBJ2-7; TRBD2 agrees at 11 bases. The CDR3 is made up of 18 amino acids. Germline values: CDR1 SGHVS, CDR2 FQNEAQ. Unmatched junction bases numbered 12, after V lost 5 bases and J lost 0 bases. CDR3 loop: CASSRRVTSGVSSYEQYF. CDR3 sequence (DNA): TGTGCCAGCAGCCGCCGGGTGACTAGCGGGGTAAGCTCCTACGAGCAGTACTTC.

The chain joins TRBV7-2 to TRBJ2-1; D remains unclear. The CDR3 covers 15 residues. Germline values: CDR1 SGHTA, CDR2 FQGNSA. With 1 base removed from V and 0 bases from J, the gap between germline ends came to 7 bases. The CDR3 region is CASSLGTASYNEQFF. The CDR3 DNA is TGTGCCAGCAGCTTAGGTACAGCCTCCTACAATGAGCAGTTCTTC.

The chain links TRBV29-1 to TRBJ1-2; D might be TRBD1 (6 bases). V lost 2 bases to trimming and J lost 10 bases, with 11 bases between them. Germline loops: CDR1 SQVTM, CDR2 ANQGSEA. The length of the CDR3 is 11 residues. The chain's CDR3 is CSVERQESYTF. The CDR3 nucleotides are TGCAGCGTTGAACGACAGGAGTCCTACACCTTC. Full variable domain (outside the CDR3, taken from reference TRBV29-1 and TRBJ1-2): SAVISQKPSRDICQRGTSLTIQCQVDSQVTMMFWYRQQPGQSLTLIATANQGSEATYESGFVIDKFPISRPNLTFSTLTVSNMSPEDSSIYLCSVERQESYTFGSGTRLTVV.

This sequence joins TRBV7-8 and TRBJ1-2; no clear D. CDR1 and CDR2 from the germline V gene are SGHVS and FQNEAQ. V was shortened by 3 bases and J by 4 bases, with 9 bases between the two germline ends. This CDR3 contains 13 residues. CDR3: CASSLAESYGYTF. CDR3 DNA sequence: TGTGCCAGCAGCTTGGCGGAGAGCTATGGCTACACCTTC.

This chain links TRBV4-3 with TRBJ1-2; no clear D. This CDR3 spans 15 amino acids. Germline values: CDR1 LGHNA, CDR2 YSLEER. The V and J ends lost 0 bases and 4 bases respectively, with 12 bases between them. CDR3 sequence (DNA): TGCGCCAGCAGCCAAGATCGACTGAGTTCCTATGGCTACACCTTC. Translated: CASSQDRLSSYGYTF.

J is TRBJ2-1 and V is TRBV4-3; D remains unclear. V was clipped by 0 bases and J by 4 bases, with 13 bases between them. Germline V gene lookup returns CDR1 LGHNA and CDR2 YSLEER. The CDR3 contains 16 residues. CDR3 residues: CASSQDRSPAYNEQFF. The CDR3 DNA is TGCGCCAGCAGCCAAGATCGGTCCCCCGCTTACAATGAGCAGTTCTTC.

The chain employs TRBV29-1 and TRBJ1-2, with TRBD1 matching 8 bases. Per germline, CDR1 SQVTM and CDR2 ANQGSEA. V dropped 7 bases and J dropped 6; count of bases not matched to a gene: 4. This CDR3 comprises 11 residues. The CDR3 reads CSGGQGNGYTF. The CDR3, as DNA: TGCAGCGGTGGACAGGGTAATGGCTACACCTTC.

The chain couples TRBV14 to TRBJ2-1; 8 nucleotides align to TRBD1. Per the germline V gene, CDR1 is SGHDN and CDR2 is FVKESK. The CDR3 covers 15 residues. Losses at the gene ends were 2 bases for V and 2 bases for J; bases not matched to a gene: 2. The CDR3 nucleotides are TGTGCCAGCAGCCAACCACAGGGGGCCTACAATGAGCAGTTCTTC. Translating gives CASSQPQGAYNEQFF.

There are a few counts of this clone. V usage is TRBV18 and J usage is TRBJ2-7; maybe TRBD2 (5 bases). CDR1 KGHSH and CDR2 LQKENI come from the germline V gene. The V end lost 1 base, the J end lost 1 base, and 14 bases lay between the germline ends. This CDR3 has 16 amino acids. In DNA form, the CDR3 reads TGTGCCAGCTCACCACTAGCGTCTTTCCCATCCTACGAGCAGTACTTC. Protein: CASSPLASFPSYEQYF.

This clone was recorded a few times. CDR3 sequence reads: CASMKQLNEKLFF. The DNA for the CDR3 is TGTGCCAGCATGAAACAGCTTAATGAAAAACTGTTTTTT. This chain links TRBV28 with TRBJ1-4, with D unresolved. CDR1 and CDR2 from the germline V gene are MDHEN and SYDVKM. V gave up 7 bases and J gave up 4 bases, with 10 bases separating them. The CDR3 spans 13 residues.

The chain joins TRBV7-2 to TRBJ2-7; TRBD2 agrees at 7 bases. Germline V gene lookup returns CDR1 SGHTA and CDR2 FQGNSA. The CDR3 covers 16 residues. J was trimmed by 0 bases and V by 1 base; bases with no gene match: 6. The DNA of the CDR3 is TGTGCCAGCAGCTTAGAGGTTACTAGCGCCTCCTACGAGCAGTACTTC. Protein product: CASSLEVTSASYEQYF.

This chain joins TRBV6-5 and TRBJ1-1; D is unresolved. This CDR3 comprises 13 residues. The germline V and J ends were trimmed by 6 bases and 3 bases, with 11 bases remaining between them. Germline V gene sequence: CDR1 MNHEY, CDR2 SVGAGI. The CDR3 nucleotides are TGTGCCAGCAGGGCAGGTCGAGACACTGAAGCTTTCTTT. Amino acid sequence: CASRAGRDTEAFF.

The chain is built from TRBV28 and TRBJ2-1; 7 bases map to TRBD2. This CDR3 contains 16 residues. CDR1 MDHEN and CDR2 SYDVKM come from the germline V gene. Losses at the gene ends were 2 bases for V and 3 bases for J; bases not matched to a gene: 7. CDR3 nucleotide sequence: TGTGCCAGCAGTTTAGAGGCTAGCGGAGTCTACAATGAGCAGTTCTTC. This sequence encodes CASSLEASGVYNEQFF. Looking up the rest from reference TRBV28 and TRBJ2-1 gives the full variable domain: DVKVTQSSRYLVKRTGEKVFLECVQDMDHENMFWYRQDPGLGLRLIYFSYDVKMKEKGDIPEGYSVSREKKERFSLILESASTNQTSMYLCASSLEASGVYNEQFFGPGTRLTVL.

V usage is TRBV30 and J usage is TRBJ1-4; the D gene is possibly TRBD1 (5 bases). V gave up 6 bases and J gave up 5 bases, with 16 bases separating them. The CDR3 has 14 residues. Looked up from germline, CDR1 is GTSNPN and CDR2 is SVGIG (reference sequence). CDR3 protein: CACFPGNQNEKLFF. CDR3 bases: TGTGCCTGTTTCCCAGGGAACCAAAATGAAAAACTGTTTTTT.

The genes are TRBV29-1 and TRBJ2-1, with TRBD2 matching over 8 bases. Germline-derived CDR1 and CDR2 are SQVTM and ANQGSEA. The V and J ends lost 7 bases and 12 bases, in that order; junction bases with no gene match: 17. The CDR3 is made up of 14 amino acids. This chain's CDR3 is CSAPGGEFPSGQFF. The CDR3 DNA follows: TGCAGCGCCCCCGGGGGGGAATTCCCGAGTGGGCAGTTCTTC.

This chain connects TRBV6-2 or TRBV6-3 to TRBJ2-1; 12 positions agree with TRBD2. Looked up from germline, CDR1 is MNHEY and CDR2 is SVGEGT. CDR3 length: 17 amino acids. V lost 5 bases and J lost 9; bases outside the gene matches: 14. CDR3 coding DNA: TGTGCCAGCAGTACCCGGACTAGCGGGACGGGGGGTGGTGAGCAGTTCTTC. Translated, it gives CASSTRTSGTGGGEQFF.

This clone was seen only once. J is TRBJ1-4 and V is TRBV7-9, with 9 positions matching TRBD1. CDR3 length equals 14 residues. Trimming cost V 5 bases and J 6 bases; bases outside gene matches: 4. Germline V gene data show CDR1 as SEHNR and CDR2 as FQNEAQ (reference sequence). The DNA for the CDR3 is TGTGCCAGCAGCCGCACAGGGGGCCATGAAAAACTGTTTTTT. Amino acid sequence: CASSRTGGHEKLFF.

On this clone: At one end, the junction sequence differs from germline, possibly due to a read error. The chain carries TRBV10-1 and TRBJ2-1; 8 bases are shared with TRBD1. Germline V CDR1 and CDR2: WNHNN, SYGVQD (reference sequence). The CDR3 has 11 amino acids. CDR3 in amino acids: CATGRRDRPVF. CDR3 DNA: TGCGCCACTGGACGCCGGGACAGGCCGGTCTTC.

Only one count was recorded for this clone. The chain combines TRBV7-2 with TRBJ1-5; D remains ambiguous. Trimming took 4 bases from V and 6 from J, leaving 10 bases between them. This CDR3 spans 13 amino acids. Germline CDR1 reads SGHTA; CDR2 reads FQGNSA. In DNA form, the CDR3 reads TGTGCCAGCAGCTCCCTTTTGAGTCAGCCCCAGCATTTT. Translation gives CASSSLLSQPQHF. The entire variable domain, with the rest obtained from reference TRBV7-2 and TRBJ1-5, is as follows: GAGVSQSPSNKVTEKGKDVELRCDPISGHTALYWYRQSLGQGLEFLIYFQGNSAPDKSGLPSDRFSAERTGGSVSTLTIQRTQQEDSAVYLCASSSLLSQPQHFGDGTRLSIL.

The chain links TRBV28 to TRBJ1-4, with D uncertain. CDR1 is MDHEN and CDR2 is SYDVKM in the germline V gene. V lost 2 bases and J lost 7, with 8 bases in between. The CDR3 spans 13 residues. CDR3 loop: CASSLTLGEKLFF. Here the CDR3 DNA reads TGTGCCAGCAGTTTAACCCTCGGTGAAAAACTGTTTTTT.

The rearrangement joins TRBV7-6 to TRBJ2-1, with D perhaps matching TRBD2 (6 bases). CDR1 and CDR2 (germline): SGHVS, FNYEAQ. The CDR3 runs 18 residues. Between the trimmed V and J ends, which lost 0 bases and 0 bases, there was a span of 15 bases. In DNA, the CDR3 is TGTGCCAGCAGCTTAGCGCTGGCGGGACCTATCTCCTACAATGAGCAGTTCTTC. Translation: CASSLALAGPISYNEQFF.

This clone has a count of ten or more. The J gene is TRBJ2-1, the V gene TRBV10-2; D remains ambiguous. This CDR3 is built from 14 residues. V lost 6 bases and J 5 bases, leaving 14 bases between the germline ends. From germline, CDR1 is WSHSY and CDR2 SAAADI. The CDR3 loop reads CASSEVPNNNEQFF. Here the CDR3 DNA reads TGCGCCAGCAGCGAAGTCCCTAATAACAATGAGCAGTTCTTC.